This TCR beta chain comes out of a study of neoadjuvant anti-PD-1 for oral cavity cancer. These oral cavity squamous cell carcinomas were HPV-negative and locally advanced. V trimming: 5 bases; J trimming: 6 bases; junction bases outside the gene matches: 2. This CDR3 has 12 amino acids. Germline loops: CDR1 SGHTA, CDR2 FQGNSA. Blood libraries mostly used approximately 0.5 ug genomic DNA, six replicates each. Profiled with immunoSEQ multiplex PCR; TCRdb holds only in-frame clones, not every one. The table records some 33,000 clones, approximately 87% of them present only once. The genes are TRBV7-2 and TRBJ2-3, with 7 bases fitting TRBD2. The sample was PBMCs, taken before nivolumab (anti-PD-1) treatment. This TCR derives from a person between 35 and 79 years old with oral cavity squamous cell carcinoma. The CDR3 sequence: CASSPRGDTQYF. The CDR3 bases are TGTGCCAGCAGCCCGCGGGGGGATACGCAGTATTTT.